The clone carrying this TCR beta chain has just a few counts. What it binds is not known. This specimen belongs to a study of T-cell reconstitution after alpha-beta-depleted transplantation in children. General study findings and limits: Expanded graft clones numbering several hundred reportedly gave rise to alpha-beta T cells about two months after transplant. The main origin of T-cell counts and diversity one year after transplant was newly produced T cells. Surviving recipient T cells and intrathymic progenitors accounted for some patients' high TCRbeta diversity at day 60.

The CDR3 has 16 amino acids. Germline values: CDR1 MGHDK, CDR2 SYGVNS. V lost 3 bases and J lost 0, with 9 bases in between. Unique molecular identifiers tagged the TCRbeta library. TCRdb itself ran the PCR reads through MiXCR, one entry per CDR3 protein. The profile shows under 250,000 distinct CDR3 sequences, around 25% of them singletons. The TCR comes from a female patient aged 2-9 years who had a stem cell transplant for congenital amegakaryocytic thrombocytopenia, so the T cells may come from the graft donor. Material: PBMCs, mostly from graft donor cells, obtained 360 days after TCRalphabeta/CD19-depleted stem cell transplant. The chain has TRBV25-1 and TRBJ1-6; no clear D. The CDR3 bases are TGTGCCAGCAGTGATTCGGAAGGCTCCTATAATTCACCCCTCCACTTT. Translated: CASSDSEGSYNSPLHF. The full variable domain, its missing parts supplied by reference TRBV25-1 and TRBJ1-6, is EADIYQTPRYLVIGTGKKITLECSQTMGHDKMYWYQQDPGMELHLIHYSYGVNSTEKGDLSSESTVSRIRTEHFPLTLESARPSHTSQYLCASSDSEGSYNSPLHFGNGTRLTVT.